This TCR beta chain was profiled in a study of cytomegalovirus exposure and HLA in healthy donors. In the study overall: Genotyping of more than 300 donors showed that around 81% belonged to the Caucasian-associated ancestry cluster. Study conclusions and caveats: Several of the most significant clusters appeared, in a later analysis, to be linked to common viral pathogens. According to a later analysis, most TCR beta chains associated with CMV appeared HLA-restricted.

To note about this clone: Its antigen is not known.

Primers: 60 Vbeta forward and 13 Jbeta reverse. In the original workflow: An analysis that came later counted tens of millions of unique TCR beta chains, approximately 10 million shared. Some clones are missing from TCRdb's copy, which holds only in-frame ones; the method was immunoSEQ multiplex PCR. D and trimming come from the DNA, and the V and J calls and clone size come from that table. This table has around 150,000 clones, 75% appearing once. V was clipped by 3 bases and J by 2 bases, with 13 bases between them. Germline V gene sequence: CDR1 SGHVS, CDR2 FQNEAQ. This CDR3 region has 15 residues.

The chain employs TRBV7-8 and TRBJ1-1; unclear D gene. The receptor's source is a male donor in good health and CMV-seronegative. Source material: PBMCs. Written as DNA, the CDR3 is TGTGCCAGCAGCTTTGGGCACGCCCTCAACACTGAAGCTTTCTTT. Its translation: CASSFGHALNTEAFF.